This TCR beta chain was sequenced during a study of beta chain features in type 1 diabetes (dated by TCRdb to 2016 to 2019). Background for the entire study: Patients and healthy donors did not differ in mean age, gender distribution, total cell number or subset yield. A total of roughly 110 million sorted cells were examined across all samples, and the number of cells per subset was strongly correlated with RNA yield. The study compared the TCRB repertoires of sorted circulating CD4+ T cell subsets in recently diagnosed type 1 diabetes patients with those in matched healthy donors. Whereas all 30 or so donors provided naive and central memory subsets, regulatory and stem cell-like memory subsets were isolated from just 8 patients and roughly 8 healthy donors. What the work shows at the level of the full study, not this receptor alone: A moderate but significant shortening of TCRB CDR3 length was observed in type 1 diabetes patients in all four CD4+ subsets. Only small numbers of individuals were included in the HLA sub-analyses, which left unresolved whether HLA type had any influence on TCRB rearrangement. At VDJ recombination sites, type 1 diabetes patients had fewer insertions and more deleted nucleotides, which implies abnormalities in thymic rearrangement. The naive, central memory and regulatory TCRB repertoires appeared to resemble one another more closely among patients than among healthy donors. Shorter templates might have been favored by PCR, but patient and control samples were amplified and corrected together, so both groups would have been affected equally by any skew. Sequencing cDNA rather than genomic DNA could over-represent highly expressing activated cells, although activation and CD3 levels did not differ between groups.

This clone turned up a few times. It lacks a known antigen. No base quality information exists; no much larger clone differs at one position. Each donor gave one peripheral blood draw, roughly 0.12 L on average, collected into heparinised tubes. A BD FACSAria II and a panel including CD45RO, CCR7, CD25, CD127, CD95 and CD27 were used to sort naive, central memory, regulatory and stem cell-like memory CD4+ T cells. Purity was above 95% for every sorted population. PBMCs were isolated right away by Lymphoprep density gradient centrifugation and were stained directly, without culture. To minimize batch effects, samples were stained and sorted in pairs, one healthy donor with one patient per experiment. The entire amount of isolated RNA was reverse transcribed using the High Capacity cDNA Reverse Transcription Kit, so the sequenced TCRB transcripts were expressed ones. Deep immunoSEQ sequencing was applied to naive, central memory and regulatory T cell samples, giving an average of roughly 3.5 million total reads per sample. After sorted cells were lysed in RLT buffer, RNA was extracted with DNase-treated RNeasy Micro or Mini kits, with the choice depending on cell number. Each cell subset was processed separately to prevent cross-contamination, with patient and healthy donor samples processed together. Using the immunoSEQ multiplex PCR, TCRB sequences were amplified from cDNA into 87-bp fragments spanning the CDR3 region. Sequencing of the amplicons was performed on the Illumina HiSeq platform. The study's own analysis went as follows. Synthetic template baselines were used to correct PCR bias computationally, reads within Hamming distance 2 were collapsed, and singletons that could not be merged were discarded. Reads were aligned against IMGT to assign V, D and J genes, CDR3 length and insertions or deletions at six rearrangement sites. Within each subset, clonotype counts were normalized to sorted cell number, and only after that were true diversity and Gini coefficients computed with the tcR R package. Repertoire sharing was quantified using the overlap coefficient calculated on TCRB nucleotide sequences. Out-of-frame TCRB sequences from naive cells were analyzed to stand in for the pre-selection repertoire. TCRdb took over this immuneACCESS table, retaining in-frame rearrangements with V and J assigned. Such tables are incomplete; in checked studies, under half of the missing clones stem from an unresolved V gene, and the remainder is unexplained. V, J and clone size derive from that table, while D and trimming were established from the DNA sequence. The sample data list some 270,000 clones, and approximately 10% of these were observed just once. The ten largest clones take up 0.017% of the sample.

According to the germline V gene, CDR1 reads MGHRA and CDR2 reads YSYEKL. The CDR3 runs 14 residues from the cysteine to the phenylalanine. Left in the record is the CDR3 DNA by itself, 42 bases read in frame from the first base. A distance of 11 bases separates the germline ends of V and J, which lose 1 base and 5 bases respectively. The V and J segments used are TRBV4-1 and TRBJ2-5; the D gene cannot be named for sure. What was sequenced was naive CD4+ T cells from blood. This specimen's cell subset or site label, interpreted: true naive CD4+ T cells. The sequence derives from a young man with type 1 diabetes. The encoded CDR3 is CASSQGPVGETQYF. The DNA sequence is TGCGCCAGCAGCCAAGGGCCGGTCGGGGAGACCCAGTACTTC.